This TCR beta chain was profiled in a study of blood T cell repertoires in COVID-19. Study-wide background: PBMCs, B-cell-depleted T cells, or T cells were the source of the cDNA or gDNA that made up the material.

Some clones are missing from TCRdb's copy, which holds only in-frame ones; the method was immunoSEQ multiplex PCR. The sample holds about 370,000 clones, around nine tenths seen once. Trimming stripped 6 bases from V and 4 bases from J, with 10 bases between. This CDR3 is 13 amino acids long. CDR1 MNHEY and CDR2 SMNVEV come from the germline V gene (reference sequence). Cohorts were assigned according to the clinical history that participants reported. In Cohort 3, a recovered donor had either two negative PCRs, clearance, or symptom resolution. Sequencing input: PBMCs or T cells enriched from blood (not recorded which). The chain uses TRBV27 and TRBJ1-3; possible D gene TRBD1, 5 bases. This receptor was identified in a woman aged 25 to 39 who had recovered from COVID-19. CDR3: CASRGGSGNTIYF. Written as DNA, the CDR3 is TGTGCCAGCAGGGGGGGGTCCGGAAACACCATATATTTT.